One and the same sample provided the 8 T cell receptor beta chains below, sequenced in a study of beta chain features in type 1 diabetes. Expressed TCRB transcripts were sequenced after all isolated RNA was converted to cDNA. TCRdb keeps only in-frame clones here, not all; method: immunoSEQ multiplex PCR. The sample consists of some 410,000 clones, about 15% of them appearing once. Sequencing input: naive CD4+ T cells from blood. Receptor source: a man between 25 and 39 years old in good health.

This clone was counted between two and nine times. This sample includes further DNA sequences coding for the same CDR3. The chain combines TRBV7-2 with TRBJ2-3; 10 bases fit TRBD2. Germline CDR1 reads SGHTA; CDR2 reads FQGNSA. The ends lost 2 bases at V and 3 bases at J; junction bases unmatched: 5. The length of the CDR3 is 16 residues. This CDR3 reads CASSLLAGGGTDTQYF. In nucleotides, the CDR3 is TGTGCCAGCAGCTTATTAGCGGGGGGCGGGACAGATACGCAGTATTTT.

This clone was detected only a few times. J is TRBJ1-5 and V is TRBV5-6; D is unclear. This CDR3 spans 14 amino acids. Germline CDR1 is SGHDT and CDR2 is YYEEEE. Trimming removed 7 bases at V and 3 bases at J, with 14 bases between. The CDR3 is CASSLGMNNQPQHF. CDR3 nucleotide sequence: TGTGCCAGCTCCCTGGGGATGAACAATCAGCCCCAGCATTTT.

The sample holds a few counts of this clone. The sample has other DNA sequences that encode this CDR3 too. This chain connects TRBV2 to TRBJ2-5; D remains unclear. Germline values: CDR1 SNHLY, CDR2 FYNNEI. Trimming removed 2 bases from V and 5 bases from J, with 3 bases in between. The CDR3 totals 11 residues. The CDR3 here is CASSELETQYF. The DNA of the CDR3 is TGTGCCAGCAGTGAATTGGAGACCCAGTACTTC.

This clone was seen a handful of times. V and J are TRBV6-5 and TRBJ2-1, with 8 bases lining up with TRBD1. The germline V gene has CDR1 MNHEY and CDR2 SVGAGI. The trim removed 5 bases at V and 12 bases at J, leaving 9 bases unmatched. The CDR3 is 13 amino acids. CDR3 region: CASSTPGQGGQFF. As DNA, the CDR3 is TGTGCCAGCAGTACTCCCGGACAGGGAGGGCAGTTCTTC.

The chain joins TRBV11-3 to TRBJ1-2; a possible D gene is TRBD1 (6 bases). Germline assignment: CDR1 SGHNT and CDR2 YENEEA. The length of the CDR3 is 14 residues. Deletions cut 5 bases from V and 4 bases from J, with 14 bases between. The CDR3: CASSMDSFTYGYTF. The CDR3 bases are TGTGCCAGCAGCATGGACAGCTTTACCTATGGCTACACCTTC.

CDR3 bases: TGTGCCAGCAGCCTGCCTCTAGCGGGAGTGGAGACCCAGTACTTC. Translation gives CASSLPLAGVETQYF. The chain employs TRBV5-6 and TRBJ2-5; TRBD2 agrees at 10 bases. This CDR3 spans 15 amino acids. Germline loops: CDR1 SGHDT, CDR2 YYEEEE. Trimming at V came to 4 bases and at J to 5 bases, leaving 8 bases not matched to a gene.

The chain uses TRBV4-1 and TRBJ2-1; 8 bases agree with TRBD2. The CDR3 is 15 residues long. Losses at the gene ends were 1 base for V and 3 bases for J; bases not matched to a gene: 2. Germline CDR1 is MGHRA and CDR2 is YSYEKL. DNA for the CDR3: TGCGCCAGCAGCCAAGTCGGGACTAGCTACAATGAGCAGTTCTTC. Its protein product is CASSQVGTSYNEQFF.

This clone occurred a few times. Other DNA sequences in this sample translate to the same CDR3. CDR3 sequence reads: CASSPRETQYF. In nucleotides, the CDR3 is TGTGCCAGCTCACCGCGCGAGACCCAGTACTTC. J is TRBJ2-5 and V is TRBV18, with no clear D. The germline V gene encodes CDR1 KGHSH and CDR2 LQKENI. Trimming took off 3 bases at V and 5 bases at J, with 4 bases between the two ends. This CDR3 region has 11 residues.